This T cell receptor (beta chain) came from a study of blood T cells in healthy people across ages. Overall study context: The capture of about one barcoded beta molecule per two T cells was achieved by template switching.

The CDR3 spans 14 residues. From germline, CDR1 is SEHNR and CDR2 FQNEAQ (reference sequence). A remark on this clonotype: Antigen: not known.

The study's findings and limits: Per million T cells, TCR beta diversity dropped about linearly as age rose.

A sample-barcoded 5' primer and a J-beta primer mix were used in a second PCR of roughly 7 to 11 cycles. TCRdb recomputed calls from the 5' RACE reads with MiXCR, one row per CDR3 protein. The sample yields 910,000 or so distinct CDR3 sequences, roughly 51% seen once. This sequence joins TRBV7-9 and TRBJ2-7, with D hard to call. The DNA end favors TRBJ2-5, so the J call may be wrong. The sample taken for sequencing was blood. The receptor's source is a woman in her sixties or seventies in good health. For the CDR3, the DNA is TGTGCCAGCAGCACGGGCCTCATCCAAGAGACCCAGTACTTC. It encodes CASSTGLIQETQYF.